These T cell receptor beta chains were read from a single sample in a study of blood T cell repertoires in COVID-19. Assay: immunoSEQ multiplex PCR; the TCRdb copy retains only in-frame clones and omits some. The sample lists approximately 60,000 clones, roughly 85% occurring once. What was sequenced was peripheral blood. The receptors stem from a human donor in a cohort sampled during active COVID-19. Each CDR3 is given with its conserved first and last residue. The D gene is left open where the match is weak. Rows may omit the clone size; those that give it use once, few, many or a size class.

V	size	D	J	DNA	CDR3
TRBV7-2	NA	NA	TRBJ1-5	TGTGCCAGCAGCCCCTGGAGGCATTTCGGCAATCAGCCCCAGCATTTT	CASSPWRHFGNQPQHF
TRBV5-1	NA	TRBD2	TRBJ2-5	TGCGCCAGCAGCTCCGGACTAGCGGGGGGCCAAGAGACCCAGTACTTC	CASSSGLAGGQETQYF
TRBV5-5	NA	NA	TRBJ2-2	TGTGCCAGCAGCTTGCTACAGGGGGCGGGGGGCGGGGAGCTGTTTTTT	CASSLLQGAGGGELFF
TRBV6-6	few	TRBD1	TRBJ1-6	TGTGCCAGCAGTCCTGACAGGGGATACTCACCCCTCCACTTT	CASSPDRGYSPLHF
TRBV5-6	NA	TRBD1	TRBJ1-5	TGTGCCAGCAGCTCATCACCCCCTTCAGTGACAGGGTGGAAGCCCCAGCATTTT	CASSSSPPSVTGWKPQHF
TRBV23-1	NA	TRBD1	TRBJ2-7	TGCGCCAAGGGACAGGGGGCCAGTTACGAGCAGTACTTC	CAKGQGASYEQYF
TRBV12-3/TRBV12-4	once	NA	TRBJ1-1	TGTGCCAGCAGTTCTCAGGGGCAATCTGAAGCTTTCTTT	CASSSQGQSEAFF
TRBV19	NA	TRBD1	TRBJ1-1	TGTGCCACCAGAGGACAGGGAAGATTGAACACTGAAGCTTTCTTT	CATRGQGRLNTEAFF
TRBV4-2	once	TRBD1	TRBJ1-2	TGTGCCAGCAGCCATACCGGGACAGGGGAGAGCTATGGCTACACCTTC	CASSHTGTGESYGYTF
TRBV6-5	NA	TRBD1	TRBJ1-2	TGTGCCAGCAGGCACCCGGACAGGGGGAAGTTTGGCTACACCTTC	CASRHPDRGKFGYTF
TRBV27	NA	TRBD1	TRBJ2-7	TGTGCCAGCAGTTTAGGGACAGGGCGTACCTACGAGCAGTACTTC	CASSLGTGRTYEQYF
TRBV7-9	NA	NA	TRBJ2-1	TGTGCCAGCAGCTTCATGGGCGCCTCAGGTGAGCAGTTCTTC	CASSFMGASGEQFF
TRBV30	NA	NA	TRBJ1-2	TGTGCCTGGAGCAGATTCCGGGACATACACTATGGCTACACCTTC	CAWSRFRDIHYGYTF
TRBV7-3	NA	TRBD2	TRBJ2-1	TGTGCCAGCGCTGGCGGGGGGACCTACAATGAGCAGTTCTTC	CASAGGGTYNEQFF
TRBV6-2/TRBV6-3	NA	NA	TRBJ2-5	TGTGCCAGCAGTTACGCTGGGAGGTGGGAGACCCAGTACTTC	CASSYAGRWETQYF
TRBV5-1	NA	TRBD2	TRBJ2-1	TGCGCCAGCAGCTTGGGCGGGGGGGCCTCTTACAATGAGCAGTTCTTC	CASSLGGGASYNEQFF
TRBV6-6	NA	TRBD1	TRBJ1-2	TGTGCCAGCAGTGACACGGGACAGGGGGTTTATGGCTACACCTTC	CASSDTGQGVYGYTF
TRBV9	NA	TRBD2	TRBJ2-1	TGTGCCAGCAGCCCTCGGGAGGGGTTCTACAATGAGCAGTTCTTC	CASSPREGFYNEQFF
TRBV9	NA	TRBD1	TRBJ1-2	TGTGCCAGCAGCGTAGGGTCCTGGGACAGCATTAACTATGGCTACACCTTC	CASSVGSWDSINYGYTF
TRBV5-6	NA	TRBD2	TRBJ2-1	TGTGCCAGCAGCCGGCGGGAGAATGAGCAGTTCTTC	CASSRRENEQFF
TRBV3-1/TRBV3-2	NA	NA	TRBJ2-4	TGTGCCAGCAGCCAAGCGTCCCTAGCCAAAAACATTCAGTACTTC	CASSQASLAKNIQYF
TRBV7-2	once	NA	TRBJ1-2	TGTGCCAGCAGCTCGGGGGGAGTGGGCGGCTACACCTTC	CASSSGGVGGYTF
TRBV7-9	NA	TRBD1	TRBJ2-5	TGTGCCAGCAGCTTAGGGCGCAGGGGGTGGGAGACCCAGTACTTC	CASSLGRRGWETQYF
TRBV5-1	NA	TRBD2	TRBJ2-7	TGCGCCAGCAGCTGGGGTCTGGGGACTAGCGGGGGGGCGAGCTCCTACGAGCAGTACTTC	CASSWGLGTSGGASSYEQYF
TRBV19	NA	NA	TRBJ2-2	TGTGCCAGAAATAGGGGGGGACAGGCGAACACCGGGGAGCTGTTTTTT	CARNRGGQANTGELFF
TRBV7-2	NA	TRBD2	TRBJ2-3	TGTGCCAGCAGCCCAGCGGGGGGCGCAGATACGCAGTATTTT	CASSPAGGADTQYF
TRBV5-6	NA	TRBD1	TRBJ2-5	TGTGCCAGCAGCGAAACCGGGACAGGGCAAGAGACCCAGTACTTC	CASSETGTGQETQYF
TRBV19	NA	TRBD1	TRBJ2-1	TGTGCCAGTAGTACTACGGTTGGGACAGGTCCCCACAATGAGCAGTTCTTC	CASSTTVGTGPHNEQFF
TRBV5-4	NA	NA	TRBJ1-2	TGTGCCAGCAGCGGGGAGGTCTCTCGCTACACCTTC	CASSGEVSRYTF
TRBV27	NA	TRBD1	TRBJ1-1	TGTGCCAGCAGTTACGCCGGGACAGCTAATTTGAACACTGAAGCTTTCTTT	CASSYAGTANLNTEAFF
TRBV12-5	NA	NA	TRBJ1-5	TGTGCTAGTGGTTTGGGCGGTGACAGCTATAGCAATCAGCCCCAGCATTTT	CASGLGGDSYSNQPQHF
TRBV29-1	NA	NA	TRBJ1-1	TGCAGCGTTGAGCGGGTCCTCGGGGACACTGAAGCTTTCTTT	CSVERVLGDTEAFF
TRBV3-1/TRBV3-2	NA	NA	TRBJ1-2	TGTGCCAGCAGCCGGCTGGAGGGTATTGATGGCTACACCTTC	CASSRLEGIDGYTF
TRBV6-5	NA	TRBD1	TRBJ2-7	TGTGCCAGCAGTTATGGGACAGACTCCTACGAGCAGTACTTC	CASSYGTDSYEQYF
TRBV7-2	NA	NA	TRBJ1-2	TGTGCCAGCAGCTTATGGGGGGACCCTGGCTATGGCTACACCTTC	CASSLWGDPGYGYTF
TRBV6-2/TRBV6-3	NA	TRBD2	TRBJ2-3	TGTGCCAGCAGCCTTGGACTAGCGGGGGGCTTCACCTCAGATACGCAGTATTTT	CASSLGLAGGFTSDTQYF
TRBV5-1	NA	NA	TRBJ2-3	TGCGCCAGCAGCTTGCGCAGGGGTGGCCCAGATACGCAGTATTTT	CASSLRRGGPDTQYF
TRBV2	NA	TRBD1	TRBJ2-5	TGTGCCAGCAGGACACAGGGGGTCGGGGAGACCCAGTACTTC	CASRTQGVGETQYF
TRBV5-4	few	TRBD1	TRBJ1-2	TGTGCCAGCAGCTTGGCCGGACAGGGGGCTGGCTACACCTTC	CASSLAGQGAGYTF
TRBV29-1	medium-sized	TRBD1	TRBJ1-2	TGCAGCGTTGAGGTTCCGGGACAGGGAAGTAGGGCCTTC	CSVEVPGQGSRAF
TRBV7-9	NA	TRBD1	TRBJ2-3	TGTGCCAGCAGGCACAGACAGGGGAGCACAGATACGCAGTATTTT	CASRHRQGSTDTQYF
TRBV13	NA	TRBD2	TRBJ2-1	TGTGCCAGCAACCCCGGGACTAGCGGCTACAATGAGCAGTTCTTC	CASNPGTSGYNEQFF